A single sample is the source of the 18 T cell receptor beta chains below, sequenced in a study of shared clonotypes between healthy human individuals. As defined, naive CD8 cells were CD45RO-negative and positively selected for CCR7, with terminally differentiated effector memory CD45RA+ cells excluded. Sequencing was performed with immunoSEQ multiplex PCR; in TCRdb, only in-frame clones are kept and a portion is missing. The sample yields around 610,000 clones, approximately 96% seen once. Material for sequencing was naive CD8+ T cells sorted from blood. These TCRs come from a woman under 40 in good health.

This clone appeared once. The CDR3 DNA reads as TGTGCCAGCATGGGGTCCCATTACTATGGCTACACCTTC. This sequence encodes CASMGSHYYGYTF. The V and J genes are TRBV6-1 and TRBJ1-2, with D uncertain. This CDR3 is built from 13 residues. Looked up from germline, CDR1 is MNHNS and CDR2 is SASEGT. V gave up 7 bases and J gave up 3 bases, with 12 bases separating them.

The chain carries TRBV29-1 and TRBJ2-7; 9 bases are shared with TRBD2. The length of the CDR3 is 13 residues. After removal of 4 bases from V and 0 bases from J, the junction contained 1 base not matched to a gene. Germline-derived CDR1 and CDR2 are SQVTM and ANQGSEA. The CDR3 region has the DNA TGCAGCGTTGTAGCGGGAGCCTCCTACGAGCAGTACTTC. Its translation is CSVVAGASYEQYF.

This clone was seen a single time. CDR3 DNA: TGTGCCAGCAGCTTTAGCCCGAGGGCTGAAGCTTTCTTT. Its protein is CASSFSPRAEAFF. The chain uses TRBV6-5 and TRBJ1-1; no definite D call. Germline V gene data show CDR1 as MNHEY and CDR2 as SVGAGI. The CDR3 spans 13 residues. Trimming left V 6 bases short and J 6 bases short, with 14 bases between.

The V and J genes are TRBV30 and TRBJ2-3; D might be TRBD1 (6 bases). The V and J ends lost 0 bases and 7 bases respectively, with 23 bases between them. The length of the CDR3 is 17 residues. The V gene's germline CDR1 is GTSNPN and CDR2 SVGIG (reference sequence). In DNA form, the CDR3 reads TGTGCCTGGAGTGTGATTCGCCGGGACATAGCCCTGAATACGCAGTATTTT. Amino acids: CAWSVIRRDIALNTQYF. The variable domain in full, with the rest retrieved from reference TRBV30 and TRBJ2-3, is SQTIHQWPATLVQPVGSPLSLECTVEGTSNPNLYWYRQAAGRGLQLLFYSVGIGQISSEVPQNLSASRPQDRQFILSSKKLLLSDSGFYLCAWSVIRRDIALNTQYFGPGTRLTVL.

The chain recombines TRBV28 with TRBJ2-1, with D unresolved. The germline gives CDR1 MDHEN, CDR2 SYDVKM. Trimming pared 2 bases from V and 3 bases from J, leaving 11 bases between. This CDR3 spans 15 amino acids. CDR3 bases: TGTGCCAGCAGTTTACTCGGTAGTAACTACAATGAGCAGTTCTTC. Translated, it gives CASSLLGSNYNEQFF.

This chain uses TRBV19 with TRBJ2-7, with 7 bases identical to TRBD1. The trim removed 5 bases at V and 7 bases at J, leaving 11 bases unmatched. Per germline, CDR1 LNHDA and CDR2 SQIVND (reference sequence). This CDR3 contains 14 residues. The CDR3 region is CASSPDRDILEQYF. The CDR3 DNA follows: TGTGCCAGTAGTCCCGACAGGGATATATTAGAGCAGTACTTC.

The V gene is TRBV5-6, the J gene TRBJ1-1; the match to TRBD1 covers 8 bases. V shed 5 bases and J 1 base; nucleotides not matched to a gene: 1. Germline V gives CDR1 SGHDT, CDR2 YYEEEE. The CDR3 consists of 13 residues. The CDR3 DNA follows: TGTGCCAGCAGGACAGGGGAGAACACTGAAGCTTTCTTT. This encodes CASRTGENTEAFF.

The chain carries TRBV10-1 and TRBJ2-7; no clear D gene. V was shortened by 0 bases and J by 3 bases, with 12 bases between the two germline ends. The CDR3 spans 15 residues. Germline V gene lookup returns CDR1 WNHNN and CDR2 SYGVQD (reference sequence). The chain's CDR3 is CASSESGPPVYEQYF. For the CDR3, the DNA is TGCGCCAGCAGTGAGTCAGGCCCCCCTGTCTACGAGCAGTACTTC.

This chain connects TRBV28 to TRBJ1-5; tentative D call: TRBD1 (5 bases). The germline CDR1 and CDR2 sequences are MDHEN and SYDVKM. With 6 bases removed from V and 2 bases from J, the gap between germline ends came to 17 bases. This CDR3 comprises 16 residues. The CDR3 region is CASSFRGSYRNQPQHF. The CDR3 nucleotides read TGTGCCAGCAGCTTTAGGGGCAGTTATCGCAATCAGCCCCAGCATTTT.

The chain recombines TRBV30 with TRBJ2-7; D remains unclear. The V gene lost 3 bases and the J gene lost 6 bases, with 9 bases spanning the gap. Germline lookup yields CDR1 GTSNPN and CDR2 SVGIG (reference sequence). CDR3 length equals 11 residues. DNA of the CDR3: TGTGCCTGGAGGCGAGGTCGCGAGCAGTACTTC. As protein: CAWRRGREQYF.

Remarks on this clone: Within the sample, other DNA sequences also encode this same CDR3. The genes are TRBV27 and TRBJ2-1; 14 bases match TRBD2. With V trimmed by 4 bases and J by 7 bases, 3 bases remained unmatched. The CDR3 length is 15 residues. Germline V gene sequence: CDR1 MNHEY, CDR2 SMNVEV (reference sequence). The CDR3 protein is CASSSGTSGSNEQFF. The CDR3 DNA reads TGTGCCAGCAGTTCTGGGACTAGCGGGAGTAATGAGCAGTTCTTC.

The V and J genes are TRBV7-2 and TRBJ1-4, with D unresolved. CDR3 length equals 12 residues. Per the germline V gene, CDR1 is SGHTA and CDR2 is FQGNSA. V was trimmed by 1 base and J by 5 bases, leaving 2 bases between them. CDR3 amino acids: CASSLENEKLFF. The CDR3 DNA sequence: TGTGCCAGCAGCTTAGAGAATGAAAAACTGTTTTTT. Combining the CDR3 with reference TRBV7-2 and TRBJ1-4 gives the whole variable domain GAGVSQSPSNKVTEKGKDVELRCDPISGHTALYWYRQSLGQGLEFLIYFQGNSAPDKSGLPSDRFSAERTGGSVSTLTIQRTQQEDSAVYLCASSLENEKLFFGSGTQLSVL.

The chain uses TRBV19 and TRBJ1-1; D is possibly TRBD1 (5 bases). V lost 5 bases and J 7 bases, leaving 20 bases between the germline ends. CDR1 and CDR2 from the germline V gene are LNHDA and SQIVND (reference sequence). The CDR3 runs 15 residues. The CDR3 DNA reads TGTGCCAGTAGTGCATTAAGTGGGGCCTCAGGTGAAGCTTTCTTT. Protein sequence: CASSALSGASGEAFF. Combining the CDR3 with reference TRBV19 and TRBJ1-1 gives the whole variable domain DGGITQSPKYLFRKEGQNVTLSCEQNLNHDAMYWYRQDPGQGLRLIYYSQIVNDFQKGDIAEGYSVSREKKESFPLTVTSAQKNPTAFYLCASSALSGASGEAFFGQGTRLTVV.

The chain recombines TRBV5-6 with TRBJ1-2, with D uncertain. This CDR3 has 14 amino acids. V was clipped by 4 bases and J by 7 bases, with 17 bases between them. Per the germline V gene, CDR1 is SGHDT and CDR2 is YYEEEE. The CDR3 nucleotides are TGTGCCAGCAGCACGCCGCAGAGCATCCCTGGCTACACCTTC. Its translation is CASSTPQSIPGYTF.

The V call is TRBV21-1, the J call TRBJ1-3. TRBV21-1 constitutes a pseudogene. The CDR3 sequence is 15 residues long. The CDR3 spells CASSKGGVSGNTIYF. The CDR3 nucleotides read TGTGCCAGCAGCAAGGGAGGGGTTAGTGGAAACACCATATATTTT.

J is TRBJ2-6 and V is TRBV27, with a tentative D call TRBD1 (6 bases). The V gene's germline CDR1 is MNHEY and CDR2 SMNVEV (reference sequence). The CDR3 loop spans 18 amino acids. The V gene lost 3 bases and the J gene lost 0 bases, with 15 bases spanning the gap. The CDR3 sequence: CASSFLDRSHSGANVLTF. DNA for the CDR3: TGTGCCAGCAGTTTCCTCGACAGGAGCCACTCTGGGGCCAACGTCCTGACTTTC.

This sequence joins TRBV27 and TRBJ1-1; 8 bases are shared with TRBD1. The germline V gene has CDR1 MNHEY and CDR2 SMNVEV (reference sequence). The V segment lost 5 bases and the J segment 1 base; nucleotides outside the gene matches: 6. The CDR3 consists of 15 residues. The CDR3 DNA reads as TGTGCCAGCAGTCCACTCGGGACAGGGAACACTGAAGCTTTCTTT. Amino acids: CASSPLGTGNTEAFF.

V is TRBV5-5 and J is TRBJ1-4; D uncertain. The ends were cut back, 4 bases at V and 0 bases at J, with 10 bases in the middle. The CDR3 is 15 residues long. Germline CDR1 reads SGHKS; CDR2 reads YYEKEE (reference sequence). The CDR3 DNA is TGTGCCAGCAGCCCACTGAGATCAACTAATGAAAAACTGTTTTTT. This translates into CASSPLRSTNEKLFF.